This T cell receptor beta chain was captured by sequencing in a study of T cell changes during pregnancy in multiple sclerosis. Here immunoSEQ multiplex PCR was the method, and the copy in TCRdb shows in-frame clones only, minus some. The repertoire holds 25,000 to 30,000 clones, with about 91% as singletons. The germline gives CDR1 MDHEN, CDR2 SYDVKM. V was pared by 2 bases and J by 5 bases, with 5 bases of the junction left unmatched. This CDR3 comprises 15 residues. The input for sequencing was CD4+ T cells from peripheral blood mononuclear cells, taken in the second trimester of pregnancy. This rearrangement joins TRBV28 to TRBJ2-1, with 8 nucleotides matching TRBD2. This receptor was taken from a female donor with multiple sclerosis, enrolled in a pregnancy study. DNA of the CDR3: TGTGCCAGCAGTTTACCCGGGGGGGCGAACAATGAGCAGTTCTTC. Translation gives CASSLPGGANNEQFF.